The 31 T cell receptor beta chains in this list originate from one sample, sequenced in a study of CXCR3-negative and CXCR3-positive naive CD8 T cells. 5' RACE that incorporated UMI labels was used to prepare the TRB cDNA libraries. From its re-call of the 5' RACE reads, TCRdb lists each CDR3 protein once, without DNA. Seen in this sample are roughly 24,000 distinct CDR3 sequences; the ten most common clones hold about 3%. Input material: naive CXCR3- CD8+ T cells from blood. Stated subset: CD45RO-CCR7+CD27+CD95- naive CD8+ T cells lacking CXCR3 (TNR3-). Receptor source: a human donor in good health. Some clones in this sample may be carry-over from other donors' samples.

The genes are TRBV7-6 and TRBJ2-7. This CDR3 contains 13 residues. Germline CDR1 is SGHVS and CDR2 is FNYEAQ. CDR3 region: CASSASSPYEQYF.

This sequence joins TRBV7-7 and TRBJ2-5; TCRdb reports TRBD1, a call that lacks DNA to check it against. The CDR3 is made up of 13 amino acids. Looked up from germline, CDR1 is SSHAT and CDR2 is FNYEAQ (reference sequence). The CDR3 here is CASTTGAGETQYF.

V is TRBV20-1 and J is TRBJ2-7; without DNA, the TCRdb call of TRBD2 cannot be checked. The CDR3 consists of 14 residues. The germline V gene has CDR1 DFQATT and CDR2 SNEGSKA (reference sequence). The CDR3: CSARHAGGGYEQYF.

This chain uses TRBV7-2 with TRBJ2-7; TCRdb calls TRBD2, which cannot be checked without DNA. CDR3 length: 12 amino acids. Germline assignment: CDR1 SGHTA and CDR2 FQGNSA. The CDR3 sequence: CAVGGALYEQYF.

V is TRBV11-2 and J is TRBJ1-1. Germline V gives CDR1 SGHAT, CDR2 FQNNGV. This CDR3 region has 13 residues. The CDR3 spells CASSFLQLYEAFF.

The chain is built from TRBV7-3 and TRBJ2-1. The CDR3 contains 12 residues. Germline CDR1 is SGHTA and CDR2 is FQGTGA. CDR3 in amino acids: CASSLMGSEQFF.

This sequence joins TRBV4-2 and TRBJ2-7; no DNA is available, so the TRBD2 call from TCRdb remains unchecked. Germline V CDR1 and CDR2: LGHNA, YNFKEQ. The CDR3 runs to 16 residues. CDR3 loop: CASSQDPAGGSYEQYF.

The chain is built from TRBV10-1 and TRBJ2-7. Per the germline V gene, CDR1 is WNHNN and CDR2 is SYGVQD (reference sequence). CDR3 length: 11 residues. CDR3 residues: CASSDMREQYF.

CDR3 sequence: CSVEEERSSYNEQFF. This rearrangement joins TRBV29-1 to TRBJ2-1. CDR3 length: 15 residues. Germline V CDR1 and CDR2: SQVTM, ANQGSEA.

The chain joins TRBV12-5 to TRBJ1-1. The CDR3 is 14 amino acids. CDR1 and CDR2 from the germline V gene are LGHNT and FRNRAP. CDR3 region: CASGLWQPSTEAFF.

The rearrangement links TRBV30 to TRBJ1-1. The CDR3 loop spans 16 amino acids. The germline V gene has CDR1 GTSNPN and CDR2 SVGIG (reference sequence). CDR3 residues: CAWSGGPSPMNTEAFF.

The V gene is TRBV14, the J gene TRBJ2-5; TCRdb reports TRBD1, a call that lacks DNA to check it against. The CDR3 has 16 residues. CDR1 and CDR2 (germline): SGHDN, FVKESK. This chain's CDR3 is CASSQVFPGAGKTQYF.

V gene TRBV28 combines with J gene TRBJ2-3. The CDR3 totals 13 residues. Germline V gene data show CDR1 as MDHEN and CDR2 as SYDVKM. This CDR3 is CASSLTLADTQYF. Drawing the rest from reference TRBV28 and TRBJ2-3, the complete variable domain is DVKVTQSSRYLVKRTGEKVFLECVQDMDHENMFWYRQDPGLGLRLIYFSYDVKMKEKGDIPEGYSVSREKKERFSLILESASTNQTSMYLCASSLTLADTQYFGPGTRLTVL.

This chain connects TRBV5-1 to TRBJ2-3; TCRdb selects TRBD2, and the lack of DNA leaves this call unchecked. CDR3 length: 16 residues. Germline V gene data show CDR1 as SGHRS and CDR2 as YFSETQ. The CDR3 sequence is CASSWRTSGKTDTQYF.

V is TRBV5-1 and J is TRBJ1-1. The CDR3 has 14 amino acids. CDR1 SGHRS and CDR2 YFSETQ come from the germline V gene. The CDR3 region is CASSLDRPNTEAFF.

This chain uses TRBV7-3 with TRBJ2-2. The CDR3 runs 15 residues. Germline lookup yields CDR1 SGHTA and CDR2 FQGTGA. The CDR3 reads CASSLDDLDTGELFF.

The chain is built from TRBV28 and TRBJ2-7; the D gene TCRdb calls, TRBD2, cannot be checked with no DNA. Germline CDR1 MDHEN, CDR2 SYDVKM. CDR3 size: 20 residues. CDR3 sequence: CASSFVAPKSSRGAPYEQYF.

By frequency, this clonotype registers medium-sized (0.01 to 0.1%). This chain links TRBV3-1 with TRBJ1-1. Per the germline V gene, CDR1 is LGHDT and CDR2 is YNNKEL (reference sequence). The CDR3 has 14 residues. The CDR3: CASSQDGAHTEAFF.

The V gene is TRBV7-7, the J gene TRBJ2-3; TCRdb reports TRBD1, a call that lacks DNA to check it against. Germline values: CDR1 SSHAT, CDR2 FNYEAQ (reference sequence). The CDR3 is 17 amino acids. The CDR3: CASSLAAGAGASDTQYF.

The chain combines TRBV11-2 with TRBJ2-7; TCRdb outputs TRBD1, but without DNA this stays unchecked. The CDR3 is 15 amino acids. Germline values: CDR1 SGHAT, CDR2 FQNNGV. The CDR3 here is CASSFYSGGAYEQYF. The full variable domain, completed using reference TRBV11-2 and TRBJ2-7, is EAGVAQSPRYKIIEKRQSVAFWCNPISGHATLYWYQQILGQGPKLLIQFQNNGVVDDSQLPKDRFSAERLKGVDSTLKIQPAKLEDSAVYLCASSFYSGGAYEQYFGPGTRLTVT.

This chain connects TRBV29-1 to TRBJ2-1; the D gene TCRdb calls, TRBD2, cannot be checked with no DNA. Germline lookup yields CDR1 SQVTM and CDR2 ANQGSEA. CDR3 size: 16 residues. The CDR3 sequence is CSVESGLAGERIEQFF.

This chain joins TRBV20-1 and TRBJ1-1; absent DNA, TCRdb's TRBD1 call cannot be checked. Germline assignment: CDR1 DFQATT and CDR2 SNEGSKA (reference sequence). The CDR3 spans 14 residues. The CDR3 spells CSARADRGDTEAFF.

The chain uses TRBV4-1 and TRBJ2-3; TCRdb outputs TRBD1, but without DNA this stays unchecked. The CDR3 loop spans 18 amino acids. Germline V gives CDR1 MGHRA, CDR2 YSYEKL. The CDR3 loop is CASSQLPEPGDLPYTQYF.

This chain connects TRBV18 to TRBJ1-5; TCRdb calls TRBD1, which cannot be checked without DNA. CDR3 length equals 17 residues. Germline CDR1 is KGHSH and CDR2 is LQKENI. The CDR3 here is CASSPWDTDYSNQPQHF.

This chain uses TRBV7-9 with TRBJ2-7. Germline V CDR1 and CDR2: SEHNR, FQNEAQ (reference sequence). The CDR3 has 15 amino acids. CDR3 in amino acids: CASSSQTLASYEQYF.

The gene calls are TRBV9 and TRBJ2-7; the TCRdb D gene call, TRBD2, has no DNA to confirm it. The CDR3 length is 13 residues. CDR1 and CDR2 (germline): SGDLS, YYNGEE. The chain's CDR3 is CASSSGTSGVQYF.

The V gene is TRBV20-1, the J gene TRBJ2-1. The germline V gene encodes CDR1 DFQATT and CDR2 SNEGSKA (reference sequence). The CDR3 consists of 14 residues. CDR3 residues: CSASEGRSYNEQFF.

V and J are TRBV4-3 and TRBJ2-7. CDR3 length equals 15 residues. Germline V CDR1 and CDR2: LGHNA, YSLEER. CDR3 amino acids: CASSQDRSAVYEQYF.

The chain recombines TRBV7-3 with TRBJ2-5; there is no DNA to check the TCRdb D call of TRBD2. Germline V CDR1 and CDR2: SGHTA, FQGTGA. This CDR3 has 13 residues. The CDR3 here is CASSATGAETQYF.

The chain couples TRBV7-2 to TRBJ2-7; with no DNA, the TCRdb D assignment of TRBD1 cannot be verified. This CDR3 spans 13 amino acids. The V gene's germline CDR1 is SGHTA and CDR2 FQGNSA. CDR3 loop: CASSPFSGYEQYF. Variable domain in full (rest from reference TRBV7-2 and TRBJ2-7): GAGVSQSPSNKVTEKGKDVELRCDPISGHTALYWYRQSLGQGLEFLIYFQGNSAPDKSGLPSDRFSAERTGGSVSTLTIQRTQQEDSAVYLCASSPFSGYEQYFGPGTRLTVT.

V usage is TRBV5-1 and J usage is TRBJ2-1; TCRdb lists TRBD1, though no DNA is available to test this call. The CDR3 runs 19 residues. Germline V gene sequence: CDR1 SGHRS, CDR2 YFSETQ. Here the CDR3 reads CASSGADIEGLLGNGEQFF.